The clone carrying this T cell receptor (beta chain) was detected only once. Measured with immunoSEQ multiplex PCR; TCRdb has only the in-frame clones, and not every one. Seen here are under 300,000 clones, roughly 86% observed once, and the top ten hold about 1.5%. Donors in Cohort 3 who had recovered were those with two negative PCRs, healthcare professional clearance, or resolution of their symptoms. This record comes from a study of blood T cell repertoires in COVID-19. The receptor was isolated from a woman between 45 and 60 years old who had recovered from COVID-19. The sequenced material came from PBMCs or T cells enriched from blood (not recorded which).

The CDR3 loop is CASSLDTPNYGYTF. The CDR3 coding sequence is TGCGCCAGCAGCTTGGACACCCCCAACTATGGCTACACCTTC. J is TRBJ1-2 and V is TRBV5-1; no definite D call. CDR1 and CDR2 (germline): SGHRS, YFSETQ. This CDR3 has 14 amino acids. Trimming took off 0 bases at V and 2 bases at J, with 8 bases between the two ends.